The 32 T cell receptor beta chains reported below all come from one sample, sequenced in a study of OX40 agonist ivuxolimab in advanced cancers. Method: immunoSEQ multiplex PCR; TCRdb's copy keeps in-frame clones and lacks some. The sample consists of more than 65,000 clones, around four fifths of them appearing once. Sequenced material: CD4+ or CD8+ T cells sorted from blood, taken in a trial of the OX40 agonist ivuxolimab. Receptors originate from an adult with an advanced solid tumor such as melanoma, head and neck, liver or kidney cancer.

The chain is built from TRBV9 and TRBJ2-7; D uncertain. The V gene lost 3 bases and the J gene lost 4 bases, with 5 bases spanning the gap. Germline lookup yields CDR1 SGDLS and CDR2 YYNGEE. The CDR3 sequence is 11 residues long. The DNA of the CDR3 is TGTGCCAGCAGCGCGGGTTACGAGCAGTACTTC. This encodes CASSAGYEQYF.

The chain is built from TRBV28 and TRBJ1-2; unclear D gene. The CDR3 is 13 amino acids. Trimming left V 6 bases short and J 4 bases short, with 12 bases between. Germline-derived CDR1 and CDR2 are MDHEN and SYDVKM. CDR3: CASSFRAFYGYTF. DNA for the CDR3: TGTGCCAGCAGCTTCCGGGCCTTCTATGGCTACACCTTC.

The chain employs TRBV7-2 and TRBJ2-7; possible D gene TRBD1, 5 bases. V was shortened by 4 bases and J by 4 bases, with 14 bases between the two germline ends. Germline CDR1 is SGHTA and CDR2 is FQGNSA. The length of the CDR3 is 14 residues. Here the CDR3 DNA reads TGTGCCAGCAGCTCTGACAGACTCTCTTACGAGCAGTACTTC. It encodes CASSSDRLSYEQYF.

The chain carries TRBV28 and TRBJ1-5; 7 nucleotides align to TRBD1. The V gene end was trimmed by 6 bases and the J gene end by 0 bases; junction bases not matched to a gene: 5. From germline, CDR1 is MDHEN and CDR2 SYDVKM. The CDR3 length is 15 residues. The CDR3 nucleotides are TGTGCCAGCAGCCTGGGACAGCGTAGCAATCAGCCCCAGCATTTT. It specifies CASSLGQRSNQPQHF.

The gene calls are TRBV6-5 and TRBJ2-7, with D unresolved. Trimming left V 0 bases short and J 7 bases short, with 10 bases between. This CDR3 contains 13 residues. Germline lookup yields CDR1 MNHEY and CDR2 SVGAGI. The CDR3 loop is CASSYSIIEEQYF. CDR3 coding DNA: TGTGCCAGCAGTTACTCGATCATTGAGGAGCAGTACTTC.

The chain has TRBV27 and TRBJ1-2; weak D call: TRBD1 (5 bases). V lost 3 bases to trimming and J lost 4 bases, with 18 bases between them. There are 16 residues in the CDR3. The germline V gene encodes CDR1 MNHEY and CDR2 SMNVEV (reference sequence). CDR3 in DNA: TGTGCCAGCAGTTTGGATCCCCAAGACAGCTTCTATGGCTACACCTTC. Translating gives CASSLDPQDSFYGYTF.

J is TRBJ1-4 and V is TRBV6-6; D not certain. The germline CDR1 and CDR2 sequences are MNHNY and SVGAGI (reference sequence). V shed 6 bases and J shed 4 bases, with 15 bases lying between them. The CDR3 runs to 15 residues. The CDR3 sequence: CASRITSGSNEKLFF. The CDR3 coding sequence is TGTGCCAGCAGAATAACGTCTGGGAGTAATGAAAAACTGTTTTTT.

The chain carries TRBV5-4 and TRBJ2-7; 8 bases fit TRBD2. CDR1 is SGHNT and CDR2 is YYREEE in the germline V gene (reference sequence). Trimming cost V 3 bases and J 2 bases; bases outside gene matches: 7. The CDR3 runs to 15 residues. The CDR3 sequence: CASSSLTSVTYEQYF. The CDR3 coding sequence is TGTGCCAGCAGCTCACTGACTAGCGTAACCTACGAGCAGTACTTC.

The chain has TRBV7-2 and TRBJ2-5; 9 bases are shared with TRBD2. Trimming cost V 5 bases and J 2 bases; bases outside gene matches: 15. CDR3 length equals 18 residues. Germline assignment: CDR1 SGHTA and CDR2 FQGNSA. The CDR3 is CASSLTLDSGGLQETQYF. The CDR3 coding sequence is TGTGCCAGCAGCCTTACTTTGGACAGCGGGGGGTTACAAGAGACCCAGTACTTC.

The chain combines TRBV2 with TRBJ1-2; no clear D. Germline loops: CDR1 SNHLY, CDR2 FYNNEI. V gave up 9 bases and J gave up 8 bases, with 13 bases separating them. The CDR3 totals 11 residues. CDR3 loop: CASDGQEGYTF. CDR3 bases: TGTGCCAGTGACGGGCAGGAAGGCTACACCTTC.

V and J are TRBV9 and TRBJ1-2, with 7 positions matching TRBD1. Germline V gene lookup returns CDR1 SGDLS and CDR2 YYNGEE. V lost 3 bases to trimming and J lost 3 bases; unmatched junction nucleotides: 5. The CDR3 length is 14 residues. The CDR3 DNA reads TGTGCCAGCAGCGGGGGAGGACAGGACTATGGCTACACCTTC. This encodes CASSGGGQDYGYTF. Filled out from reference TRBV9 and TRBJ1-2, the complete variable domain reads DSGVTQTPKHLITATGQRVTLRCSPRSGDLSVYWYQQSLDQGLQFLIQYYNGEERAKGNILERFSAQQFPDLHSELNLSSLELGDSALYFCASSGGGQDYGYTFGSGTRLTVV.

The rearrangement joins TRBV6-5 to TRBJ1-5, with a tentative D call TRBD1 (6 bases). The CDR3 is 14 residues long. V lost 6 bases to trimming and J lost 11 bases, with 20 bases between them. CDR1 is MNHEY, CDR2 SVGAGI, per germline. The CDR3 bases are TGTGCCAGCAGAAACACAGGGTTTGGGGGAACCCAGCATTTT. Its translation is CASRNTGFGGTQHF.

The chain employs TRBV30 and TRBJ1-5, with TRBD1 as a possible D gene (5 bases). Germline V lookup: CDR1 GTSNPN, CDR2 SVGIG (reference sequence). The V end was cut by 5 bases, the J end by 3 bases, with 17 bases between. The CDR3 is 15 amino acids. CDR3 in amino acids: CAWARDGGANQPQHF. CDR3 nucleotides: TGTGCCTGGGCCCGGGACGGGGGAGCCAATCAGCCCCAGCATTTT.

V is TRBV2 and J is TRBJ2-1; no reliable D call. The V end lost 7 bases, the J end lost 4 bases, and 11 bases lay between the germline ends. CDR1 is SNHLY, CDR2 FYNNEI, per germline. The CDR3 is made up of 13 amino acids. The CDR3 nucleotides read TGTGCCAGCACCCCTTTCCAGTACAATGAGCAGTTCTTC. It codes for CASTPFQYNEQFF.

The chain links TRBV6-5 to TRBJ1-5; tentative D call: TRBD1 (5 bases). In germline, CDR1 is MNHEY, CDR2 SVGAGI. V was trimmed by 10 bases and J by 0 bases, leaving 16 bases between them. This CDR3 has 15 amino acids. The CDR3 sequence is CAIGIGEYSNQPQHF. The CDR3 DNA follows: TGTGCCATCGGAATAGGGGAGTATAGCAATCAGCCCCAGCATTTT.

J is TRBJ2-5 and V is TRBV4-1, with 10 bases matching TRBD2. V was clipped by 1 base and J by 1 base; unmatched bases: 0. This CDR3 has 15 residues. CDR1 and CDR2 (germline): MGHRA, YSYEKL. In nucleotides, the CDR3 is TGCGCCAGCAGCCAAGCTAGCGGGAGCCAAGAGACCCAGTACTTC. Translating it yields CASSQASGSQETQYF.

The chain couples TRBV21-1 to TRBJ2-1; TRBD1 is the table's D call and was not checked against the DNA. TRBV21-1 corresponds to a pseudogene. The CDR3 sequence is 17 residues long. The CDR3 loop reads CASSSSSGIQPLGEQFF. DNA of the CDR3: TGTGCCAGCAGTTCTTCCTCAGGGATACAACCCCTGGGTGAGCAGTTCTTC.

V is TRBV5-6 and J is TRBJ2-6; D remains unclear. Germline loops: CDR1 SGHDT, CDR2 YYEEEE. The CDR3 extends over 18 amino acids. The V and J ends lost 0 bases and 2 bases respectively, with 15 bases between them. This CDR3 is CASSLVRVPDAGANVLTF. The CDR3 DNA follows: TGTGCCAGCAGCTTGGTTCGGGTGCCGGACGCTGGGGCCAACGTCCTGACTTTC.

This clone was seen only once. The V and J genes are TRBV6-5 and TRBJ2-7; the D is unclear. The germline V gene encodes CDR1 MNHEY and CDR2 SVGAGI. The CDR3 is made up of 11 amino acids. Between the trimmed V and J ends, which lost 2 bases and 4 bases, there was a span of 3 bases. The CDR3 DNA sequence: TGTGCCAGCAGTTACGCTTACGAGCAGTACTTC. This translates into CASSYAYEQYF.

The chain employs TRBV7-9 and TRBJ1-2; D may be TRBD1 (5 bases). This CDR3 comprises 15 residues. Germline assignment: CDR1 SEHNR and CDR2 FQNEAQ (reference sequence). Trimming cost V 5 bases and J 8 bases, with 21 bases left between them. In nucleotides, the CDR3 is TGTGCCAGCAGCCACCTCGGGGCAGAACGAGCCGGCTACACCTTC. Translated: CASSHLGAERAGYTF. Supplemented by reference TRBV7-9 and TRBJ1-2, the full variable domain reads DTGVSQNPRHKITKRGQNVTFRCDPISEHNRLYWYRQTLGQGPEFLTYFQNEAQLEKSRLLSDRFSAERPKGSFSTLEIQRTEQGDSAMYLCASSHLGAERAGYTFGSGTRLTVV.

This rearrangement joins TRBV28 to TRBJ1-5; 11 positions match TRBD1. Germline V gene lookup returns CDR1 MDHEN and CDR2 SYDVKM. V was pared by 6 bases and J by 1 base, with 5 bases of the junction left unmatched. The CDR3 totals 16 residues. The CDR3 bases are TGTGCCAGCAGGGGGACAGGGGGAGGGAGCAATCAGCCCCAGCATTTT. Protein: CASRGTGGGSNQPQHF.

CDR3 coding DNA: TGCGCCAGCAGCCTGCCTGCAAAGGAGGATAGGAATGAAAAACTGTTTTTT. Residues: CASSLPAKEDRNEKLFF. The chain combines TRBV4-1 with TRBJ1-4; no clear D. There are 17 residues in the CDR3. The V and J ends lost 4 bases and 5 bases respectively, with 20 bases between them. Germline V gene data show CDR1 as MGHRA and CDR2 as YSYEKL.

The genes are TRBV19 and TRBJ1-1; a weak D match, TRBD1 (5 bases). Germline CDR1 and CDR2: LNHDA and SQIVND (reference sequence). This CDR3 comprises 17 residues. The germline V and J ends were trimmed by 4 bases and 1 base, with 19 bases remaining between them. The CDR3 DNA sequence: TGTGCCAGTAGTACCCTTGACAGAGAAGTCAAGAACACTGAAGCTTTCTTT. As protein: CASSTLDREVKNTEAFF.

V usage is TRBV7-2 and J usage is TRBJ2-7; D is possibly TRBD1 (8 bases). CDR3 length equals 14 residues. Germline V CDR1 and CDR2: SGHTA, FQGNSA. Trimming left V 5 bases short and J 4 bases short, with 15 bases between. The CDR3 loop reads CASSEQGGSYEQYF. Here the CDR3 DNA reads TGTGCCAGCAGCGAACAGGGGGGGTCGTACGAGCAGTACTTC.

V is TRBV2 and J is TRBJ1-6; possibly TRBD1 for D (6 bases). V dropped 5 bases and J dropped 8 bases, with 19 bases sitting between them. The CDR3 is 16 residues long. The germline CDR1 and CDR2 sequences are SNHLY and FYNNEI. DNA of the CDR3: TGTGCCAGCAGTTATAGAGTCGACAGGAGAGATTCACCCCTCCACTTT. Protein: CASSYRVDRRDSPLHF. Variable domain in full (rest from reference TRBV2 and TRBJ1-6): EPEVTQTPSHQVTQMGQEVILRCVPISNHLYFYWYRQILGQKVEFLVSFYNNEISEKSEIFDDQFSVERPDGSNFTLKIRSTKLEDSAMYFCASSYRVDRRDSPLHFGNGTRLTVT.

The V gene is TRBV5-1, the J gene TRBJ2-3; D might be TRBD2 (5 bases). The germline CDR1 and CDR2 sequences are SGHRS and YFSETQ. This CDR3 contains 14 residues. Trimming took off 1 base at V and 3 bases at J, with 9 bases between the two ends. The CDR3: CASSLNRGTDTQYF. The CDR3 DNA follows: TGCGCCAGCAGCTTGAATCGGGGAACAGATACGCAGTATTTT.

The chain combines TRBV6-4 with TRBJ2-2, with D possibly being TRBD2 (6 bases). V was pared by 4 bases and J by 1 base, with 10 bases between. CDR3 length equals 15 residues. Germline values: CDR1 MRHNA, CDR2 SNTAGT. The CDR3 nucleotides are TGTGCCAGCAGTGCGAGCGGGTTGAACACCGGGGAGCTGTTTTTT. This sequence encodes CASSASGLNTGELFF.

The genes are TRBV9 and TRBJ2-3; maybe TRBD2 (6 bases). The CDR3 has 16 residues. Looked up from germline, CDR1 is SGDLS and CDR2 is YYNGEE. With 3 bases removed from V and 4 bases from J, the gap between germline ends came to 18 bases. This chain's CDR3 is CASSGPSGSFSDTQYF. CDR3 sequence (DNA): TGTGCCAGCAGCGGACCCAGCGGGTCATTCTCAGATACGCAGTATTTT.

This clone occurred a few times. The chain has TRBV5-6 and TRBJ2-7, with D unclear. Trimming pared 0 bases from V and 2 bases from J, leaving 6 bases between. This CDR3 spans 13 amino acids. Germline V lookup: CDR1 SGHDT, CDR2 YYEEEE. The CDR3 sequence: CASSLDIPYEQYF. The CDR3 DNA is TGTGCCAGCAGCTTGGACATACCCTACGAGCAGTACTTC.

This chain joins TRBV5-4 and TRBJ1-1; no reliable D call. Germline CDR1 reads SGHNT; CDR2 reads YYREEE (reference sequence). V lost 0 bases and J lost 1, with 4 bases in between. The CDR3 is 13 amino acids. CDR3 nucleotide sequence: TGTGCCAGCAGCTTGGGAGCGAACACTGAAGCTTTCTTT. This translates into CASSLGANTEAFF.

The rearrangement links TRBV5-1 to TRBJ2-2; a weak D match, TRBD1 (6 bases). The CDR3 has 14 amino acids. Trimming cost V 4 bases and J 6 bases, with 13 bases left between them. In germline, CDR1 is SGHRS, CDR2 YFSETQ. CDR3 amino acids: CASSPRQAPGELFF. CDR3 DNA: TGCGCCAGCAGCCCAAGACAGGCCCCCGGGGAGCTGTTTTTT.

This chain connects TRBV28 to TRBJ2-7; D not resolved. This CDR3 contains 13 residues. Trimming stripped 4 bases from V and 2 bases from J, with 9 bases between. Germline assignment: CDR1 MDHEN and CDR2 SYDVKM. The DNA for the CDR3 is TGTGCCAGCAGTTCTGTAGCTCCCTACGAGCAGTACTTC. It translates to CASSSVAPYEQYF.